This TCR beta chain stems from a study of T cell responses to AZD1222 COVID-19 vaccine. Study results and caveats: Clonal diversity may have been underestimated, and the donors were mostly white British, with more females than males. Repertoires were obtained solely post-peak T cell response. Close to half of all spike-specific TCRs reportedly target regions of the variants that are unmutated.

On this clone itself: No antigen is known for it.

Sequencing used immunoSEQ multiplex PCR; TCRdb keeps in-frame clones, though not all of them. This repertoire shows about 45,000 clones, around 90% found once; its top ten account for 1.1%. This CDR3 spans 16 amino acids. Germline V gene data show CDR1 as SQVTM and CDR2 as ANQGSEA. V lost 3 bases to trimming and J lost 2 bases, with 18 bases between them. The source is an adult who received the AZD1222 COVID-19 vaccine. The source material was peripheral blood, sampled 28 days after the second AZD1222 dose. The chain uses TRBV29-1 and TRBJ2-3; a possible D gene is TRBD2 (5 bases). The CDR3 here is CSVEVEKGEVTDTQYF. Written as DNA, the CDR3 is TGCAGCGTTGAGGTGGAAAAGGGAGAAGTCACAGATACGCAGTATTTT.